This paragraph covers one T cell receptor (beta chain) sequence. The data derive from a study of cytomegalovirus exposure and HLA in healthy donors. The germline gives CDR1 SGDLS, CDR2 YYNGEE. The CDR3 covers 16 residues. The V segment lost 7 bases and the J segment 0 bases; nucleotides outside the gene matches: 10. Libraries were prepared by immunoSEQ multiplex PCR; TCRdb keeps only in-frame clonotypes and omits some of them. The profile shows about 98,000 clones, around 88% of them singletons. The receptor was isolated from a woman aged 25 to 39 in good health and CMV-seronegative. V is TRBV9 and J is TRBJ2-3, with TRBD2 identical over 8 bases. Sequences were obtained from PBMCs. In nucleotides, the CDR3 is TGTGCCAGCGGGGGAACCAGCGGGGGCAGCACAGATACGCAGTATTTT. Protein product: CASGGTSGGSTDTQYF.